These 16 T cell receptor beta chains were sequenced from one sample in a study of T cells in localized non-small cell lung cancer. The protocol was immunoSEQ multiplex PCR, while the TCRdb copy is restricted to in-frame clones and leaves out a portion. The data contain 2,500 or so clones, approximately 31% of them singletons. The sequenced sample was lung tumor tissue, obtained before any cancer treatment. Receptors were obtained from a female donor aged 60 or older with stage II lung adenocarcinoma.

J is TRBJ2-3 and V is TRBV6-8; D not certain. V was cut by 0 bases and J by 8 bases, with 15 bases left in between. The CDR3 length is 15 residues. The germline V gene encodes CDR1 MNHGY and CDR2 SAAAGT. The CDR3 is CASSYSLATLGTQYF. The CDR3 DNA reads TGTGCCAGCAGTTACTCATTGGCTACTCTCGGTACGCAGTATTTT.

As DNA, the CDR3 is TGTGCCAGCAGCCGATTCGAGGTCCGGGAATCTGGAAACACCATATATTTT. Protein: CASSRFEVRESGNTIYF. This chain links TRBV14 with TRBJ1-3; the D is unclear. Deletions cut 4 bases from V and 1 base from J, with 17 bases between. The V gene's germline CDR1 is SGHDN and CDR2 FVKESK. CDR3 size: 17 residues.

This clone is labeled large (0.1 to 1%). The chain uses TRBV9 and TRBJ1-1, with D perhaps TRBD1 (5 bases). Germline V CDR1 and CDR2: SGDLS, YYNGEE. Trimming stripped 3 bases from V and 4 bases from J, with 16 bases between. The CDR3 runs to 15 residues. The chain's CDR3 is CASSGTTGLPTEAFF. CDR3 bases: TGTGCCAGCAGCGGAACAACAGGATTACCCACTGAAGCTTTCTTT.

On this clone: At one end the junction does not follow the germline gene, possibly because of a read error. The chain's CDR3 is CASSPGLAGGRYEQYF. The DNA for the CDR3 is TGTGCTAGCAGCCCGGGACTAGCGGGAGGAAGGTACGAGCAGTACTTC. This chain links TRBV7-6 with TRBJ2-7; TRBD2 agrees at 15 bases. The CDR3 contains 16 residues. Germline assignment: CDR1 SGHVS and CDR2 FNYEAQ. Full variable domain (outside the CDR3, taken from reference TRBV7-6 and TRBJ2-7): GAGVSQSPRYKVTKRGQDVALRCDPISGHVSLYWYRQALGQGPEFLTYFNYEAQQDKSGLPNDRFSAERPEGSISTLTIQRTEQRDSAMYRCASSPGLAGGRYEQYFGPGTRLTVT.

The chain is built from TRBV28 and TRBJ2-7, with D possibly being TRBD1 (5 bases). Germline-derived CDR1 and CDR2 are MDHEN and SYDVKM. The CDR3 sequence is 13 residues long. V was cut by 5 bases and J by 0 bases, with 8 bases left in between. The CDR3 is CASSRGSSYEQYV. DNA for the CDR3: TGTGCCAGCAGTAGGGGCAGCTCCTACGAGCAGTACGTC.

V and J are TRBV11-3 and TRBJ1-1; D ambiguous. CDR3 size: 14 residues. The germline V gene encodes CDR1 SGHNT and CDR2 YENEEA. Deletions cut 3 bases from V and 0 bases from J, with 8 bases between. This CDR3 is CASSLAQMNTEAFF. The CDR3 DNA reads as TGTGCCAGCAGCTTGGCCCAAATGAACACTGAAGCTTTCTTT.

This rearrangement joins TRBV6-8 to TRBJ1-5; D not certain. Trimming left V 4 bases short and J 2 bases short, with 9 bases between. Germline CDR1 reads MNHGY; CDR2 reads SAAAGT. This CDR3 is built from 14 residues. CDR3 sequence reads: CASSLRHGNQPQHF. The CDR3 DNA sequence: TGTGCCAGCAGTTTGCGACACGGCAATCAGCCCCAGCATTTT.

The chain uses TRBV6-8 and TRBJ2-1, with D tentatively TRBD1 or TRBD2 (5 bases each). Trimming removed 4 bases from V and 9 bases from J, with 13 bases in between. The germline gives CDR1 MNHGY, CDR2 SAAAGT. The CDR3 is made up of 13 amino acids. This CDR3 reads CASSSSGGGEQFF. Written as DNA, the CDR3 is TGTGCCAGCAGTTCTTCCGGTGGGGGTGAGCAGTTCTTC.

This clone was seen a handful of times. V gene TRBV11-3 combines with J gene TRBJ2-2; either TRBD1 or TRBD2 may supply D (6 bases each). The CDR3 runs to 16 residues. The V gene's germline CDR1 is SGHNT and CDR2 YENEEA. V gave up 3 bases and J gave up 1 base, with 12 bases separating them. In DNA form, the CDR3 reads TGTGCCAGCAGCTTGGCCGGGGGCCTGAACACCGGGGAGCTGTTTTTT. Protein product: CASSLAGGLNTGELFF.

The V and J genes are TRBV18 and TRBJ2-1; 9 bases match TRBD2. This CDR3 region has 16 residues. Germline V gene data show CDR1 as KGHSH and CDR2 as LQKENI. Trimming at V came to 2 bases and at J to 6 bases, leaving 8 bases not matched to a gene. This CDR3 reads CASSPLIAGAGNEQFF. The CDR3 DNA sequence: TGTGCCAGCTCACCATTAATAGCGGGAGCGGGCAATGAGCAGTTCTTC.

This clone qualifies as medium-sized. DNA of the CDR3: TGTGCCAGCAGTTACTCCTCGTGGGGAAGGGTCTACGAGCAGTACTTC. Its translation is CASSYSSWGRVYEQYF. The chain links TRBV6-8 to TRBJ2-7; D remains ambiguous. Trimming took off 0 bases at V and 3 bases at J, with 15 bases between the two ends. The germline gives CDR1 MNHGY, CDR2 SAAAGT. This CDR3 has 16 residues.

V is TRBV19 and J is TRBJ1-1; 7 nucleotides agree with TRBD1. Germline V gives CDR1 LNHDA, CDR2 SQIVND (reference sequence). The V gene end was trimmed by 6 bases and the J gene end by 5 bases; junction bases not matched to a gene: 6. CDR3 length: 13 amino acids. The CDR3 DNA reads TGTGCCAGTAGCGGGACAGTGGAAACTGAAGCTTTCTTT. Translating it yields CASSGTVETEAFF.

The table lists this clone with a few counts. The rearrangement joins TRBV4-1 to TRBJ1-5; D ambiguous. The CDR3 covers 14 residues. V was shortened by 0 bases and J by 9 bases, with 12 bases between the two germline ends. The V gene's germline CDR1 is MGHRA and CDR2 YSYEKL. The CDR3: CASSQDTAKGPQHF. In DNA, the CDR3 is TGCGCCAGCAGCCAAGATACGGCTAAGGGGCCCCAGCATTTT.

This clone has just a few counts. A junction boundary mismatches the germline segment, possibly from a read error. The J gene is TRBJ2-6, the V gene TRBV11-3, with TRBD2 as a possible D gene (6 bases). The CDR3 is 17 amino acids. Germline CDR1 reads SGHNT; CDR2 reads YENEEA. DNA of the CDR3: TGTGCTAGCAGCTCAACTAGCTCCATCTCTGGGGCCAACGTCCTGACTTTC. Translation gives CASSSTSSISGANVLTF.

V usage is TRBV29-1 and J usage is TRBJ1-2; no definite D call. V lost 3 bases to trimming and J lost 3 bases, with 8 bases between them. CDR1 and CDR2 (germline): SQVTM, ANQGSEA. The CDR3 spans 12 residues. DNA for the CDR3: TGCAGCGTTGATGGCCAGTACTATGGCTACACCTTC. It translates to CSVDGQYYGYTF.

The table lists this clone with a few counts. J is TRBJ2-1 and V is TRBV2, with a possible D match to TRBD2 (6 bases). With 6 bases removed from V and 13 bases from J, the gap between germline ends came to 16 bases. The CDR3 is 12 residues long. The germline gives CDR1 SNHLY, CDR2 FYNNEI. The CDR3 here is CASRGTGTPQFF. CDR3 nucleotides: TGTGCCAGCAGGGGGACCGGGACTCCACAGTTCTTC.